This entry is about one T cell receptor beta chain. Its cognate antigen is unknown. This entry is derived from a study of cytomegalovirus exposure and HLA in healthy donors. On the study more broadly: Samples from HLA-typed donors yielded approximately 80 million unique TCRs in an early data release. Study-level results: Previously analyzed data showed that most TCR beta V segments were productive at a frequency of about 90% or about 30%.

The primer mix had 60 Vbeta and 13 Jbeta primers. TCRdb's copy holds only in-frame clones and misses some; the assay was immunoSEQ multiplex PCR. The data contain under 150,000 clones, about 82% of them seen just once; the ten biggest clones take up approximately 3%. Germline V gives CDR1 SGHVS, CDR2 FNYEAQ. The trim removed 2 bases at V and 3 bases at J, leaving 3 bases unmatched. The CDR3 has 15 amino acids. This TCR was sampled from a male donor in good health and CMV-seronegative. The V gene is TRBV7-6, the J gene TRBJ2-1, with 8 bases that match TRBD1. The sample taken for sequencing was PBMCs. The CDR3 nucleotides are TGTGCCAGCAGCTTAACAGGGGGATACTACAATGAGCAGTTCTTC. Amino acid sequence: CASSLTGGYYNEQFF.